The TCR beta chain described here comes from a study of T cell responses to AZD1222 COVID-19 vaccine. General observations from the study: The span of vaccine-associated CD4 TCRs extended across spike, with dominance at 160-218 and 743-854. Donors in the cohort were predominantly white British and more often female, and clonal diversity was possibly underestimated. Nearly half of spike-specific TCRs reportedly target unmutated variant regions.

As for this clone: What it binds is not known.

Sequencing was performed with immunoSEQ multiplex PCR; in TCRdb, only in-frame clones are kept and a portion is missing. The table has some 140,000 clones, 90% seen once. V was trimmed by 3 bases and J by 7 bases, leaving 16 bases between them. CDR1 and CDR2 from the germline V gene are SGDLS and YYNGEE. The CDR3 is made up of 15 amino acids. The TCR sequence derives from an adult in good health. The chain uses TRBV9 and TRBJ1-4; no firm D call. The sequenced sample was peripheral blood, obtained on day 0 of AZD1222 vaccination. The CDR3 sequence is CASSALGRAGEKLFF. Written as DNA, the CDR3 is TGTGCCAGCAGCGCCCTTGGGAGGGCGGGTGAAAAACTGTTTTTT.